The present T cell receptor (beta chain) was sequenced within a study of quantifying T cell responses using KT2 cells. Study context: RNA was reverse transcribed with TCR alpha and beta constant-region primers. Under optimum conditions, T4 ligation efficiency was estimated at more than 9.5%. The second PCR ran as a qPCR until a predetermined fluorescence threshold was reached.

This clonotype was counted a few times. Trimming pared 3 bases from V and 5 bases from J, leaving 13 bases between. Looked up from germline, CDR1 is DFQATT and CDR2 is SNEGSKA (reference sequence). The CDR3 sequence is 13 residues long. Each cDNA got a UMI-containing oligo ligated at its 3' end. The first PCR ran roughly 4 cycles with an equimolar RC1.1 and RC1.2 beta primer mix. TCRdb processed the UMI-ligation and nested PCR reads anew with MiXCR; each CDR3 protein has one entry. In the table there are some 41,000 distinct CDR3 sequences, approximately 17% of which are singletons. Unfractionated PBMC were spiked with known numbers of KT2 clone cells. Fixed numbers of PBMC received varying amounts of KT2 cells.

The chain combines TRBV20-1 with TRBJ1-2, with D uncertain. Sequencing was done on a sample of PBMCs spiked with cells of the T cell clone KT2. This receptor was obtained from a human donor. The CDR3 bases are TGCAGTGCTAGTCACGGGGATCTGTATGGCTACACCTTC. Residues: CSASHGDLYGYTF.